These 27 T cell receptor beta chains came from one sample sequenced in a study of patients and donors after allogeneic stem cell transplantation. TCRdb analysed the RT-PCR reads with MiXCR anew, one entry per CDR3 protein. Altogether approximately 140,000 distinct CDR3 sequences are present, about two fifths being singletons, with the ten largest covering 40% to 55%. Sequencing input: blood, either unsorted or a sorted T cell fraction (not recorded which). These receptors all come from a human donor who was either an allogeneic HSCT recipient or a stem cell or donor lymphocyte infusion donor (not recorded which). It is not recorded whose cells these are; they may come from a transplant donor.

In its sample, this clonotype was seen many times. This sequence joins TRBV5-1 and TRBJ1-1; TRBD1 might be the D (6 bases). CDR3 size: 15 residues. Germline V gene lookup returns CDR1 SGHRS and CDR2 YFSETQ. Trimming removed 0 bases from V and 5 bases from J, with 14 bases in between. This CDR3 is CASSLGGGGKTEAFF. CDR3 DNA: TGCGCCAGCAGCTTGGGTGGAGGGGGAAAGACTGAAGCTTTCTTT.

This clonotype was found once. The chain has TRBV27 and TRBJ2-5; 10 bases are shared with TRBD2. The CDR3 consists of 14 residues. CDR1 is MNHEY, CDR2 SMNVEV, per germline (reference sequence). V trimming: 6 bases; J trimming: 4 bases; junction bases outside the gene matches: 5. The CDR3 is CASRLSGGVETQYF. CDR3 bases: TGTGCCAGCAGGCTAAGCGGGGGGGTAGAGACCCAGTACTTC.

This clonotype has a handful of counts. V usage is TRBV12-3 or TRBV12-4 and J usage is TRBJ2-3, with 8 bases lining up with TRBD2. The CDR3 length is 13 residues. V gave up 8 bases and J gave up 4 bases; unmatched junction bases: 5. CDR3 sequence reads: CASPGGEADTQYF. For the CDR3, the DNA is TGTGCCAGCCCGGGAGGGGAAGCAGATACGCAGTATTTT.

The sample holds a few counts of this clonotype. The genes are TRBV7-8 and TRBJ1-6, with D possibly TRBD1 on 5 matching bases. The CDR3 extends over 17 amino acids. V was cut by 7 bases and J by 8 bases, with 24 bases left in between. CDR1 is SGHVS, CDR2 FQNEAQ, per germline. The CDR3 spells CASNQWRDPHVDSPLHF. The CDR3 DNA reads as TGTGCCAGCAACCAATGGAGGGACCCTCACGTGGATTCACCCCTCCACTTT.

The J gene is TRBJ1-2, the V gene TRBV15; D unclear. The germline V gene has CDR1 LNHNV and CDR2 YYDKDF (reference sequence). CDR3 length: 16 residues. V lost 0 bases, J lost 5 bases, and 16 bases lay in between. DNA of the CDR3: TGTGCCACCAGCAGAGATCCCTGGGGAACCTCTTATGGCTACACCTTC. Amino acid sequence: CATSRDPWGTSYGYTF.

This sequence joins TRBV12-3 or TRBV12-4 and TRBJ1-6; perhaps TRBD1 as D (5 bases). V lost 1 base and J lost 7, with 14 bases in between. This CDR3 contains 16 residues. The CDR3 sequence is CASSLEPGRINSPLHF. The DNA for the CDR3 is TGTGCCAGCAGTTTAGAGCCGGGACGGATAAATTCACCCCTCCACTTT.

The rearrangement links TRBV28 to TRBJ1-5; D remains unclear. The CDR3 covers 16 residues. Germline CDR1 MDHEN, CDR2 SYDVKM. V was pared by 2 bases and J by 7 bases, with 18 bases between. CDR3 residues: CASSLQVGLSGQPQHF. CDR3 sequence (DNA): TGTGCCAGCAGTTTACAGGTTGGGTTATCCGGCCAGCCCCAGCATTTT.

The chain recombines TRBV3-1 with TRBJ2-1, with unresolved D. Germline loops: CDR1 LGHDT, CDR2 YNNKEL (reference sequence). The CDR3 runs 13 residues. The ends were cut back, 0 bases at V and 5 bases at J, with 5 bases in the middle. This CDR3 reads CASSQDVNNEQFF. The CDR3 DNA sequence: TGTGCCAGCAGCCAAGATGTTAACAATGAGCAGTTCTTC.

The V gene is TRBV7-2, the J gene TRBJ1-2; D perhaps matches TRBD1 (5 bases). The V and J ends lost 5 bases and 8 bases respectively, with 18 bases between them. The CDR3 totals 14 residues. From germline, CDR1 is SGHTA and CDR2 FQGNSA. This CDR3 reads CASSAWDGGVGYTF. In nucleotides, the CDR3 is TGTGCCAGCAGCGCCTGGGACGGCGGTGTAGGCTACACCTTC.

This chain links TRBV5-1 with TRBJ1-4; 9 bases align to TRBD1. The CDR3 spans 16 residues. The V gene end was trimmed by 2 bases and the J gene end by 3 bases; junction bases not matched to a gene: 5. Germline-derived CDR1 and CDR2 are SGHRS and YFSETQ. DNA of the CDR3: TGCGCCAGCAGCTTAGCCTACAGGGGGCCTAATGAAAAACTGTTTTTT. This translates into CASSLAYRGPNEKLFF.

This clonotype has just a few counts. This chain links TRBV11-1 with TRBJ2-2, with D unresolved. Between the trimmed V and J ends, which lost 1 base and 5 bases, there was a span of 2 bases. CDR3 size: 12 residues. Per the germline V gene, CDR1 is SGHAT and CDR2 is FQDESV (reference sequence). The CDR3 nucleotides are TGTGCCAGCAGCTTAGTAACCGGGGAGCTGTTTTTT. This encodes CASSLVTGELFF.

This clonotype was counted many times. The rearrangement uses TRBV10-3 and TRBJ1-5; D gene ambiguous. V lost 2 bases and J lost 7, with 6 bases in between. Germline-derived CDR1 and CDR2 are ENHRY and SYGVKD. The CDR3 runs 12 residues. The CDR3 DNA follows: TGTGCCATCAGTGAGGGGGTACAGCCCCAGCATTTT. This encodes CAISEGVQPQHF.

This clonotype turned up a few times. V is TRBV9 and J is TRBJ1-2; perhaps TRBD1 as D (6 bases). Germline-derived CDR1 and CDR2 are SGDLS and YYNGEE. The V end was cut by 0 bases, the J end by 5 bases, with 17 bases between. This CDR3 region has 16 residues. CDR3 residues: CASSVGRQGRSYGYTF. Written as DNA, the CDR3 is TGTGCCAGCAGCGTAGGTCGGCAGGGGCGAAGTTATGGCTACACCTTC.

This chain joins TRBV6-5 and TRBJ1-1; D possibly corresponds to TRBD1 (6 bases). Trimming cost V 2 bases and J 1 base, with 8 bases left between them. The CDR3 is 14 residues long. The germline V gene encodes CDR1 MNHEY and CDR2 SVGAGI. The CDR3 protein is CASSYGTKNTEAFF. DNA of the CDR3: TGTGCCAGCAGTTACGGGACAAAGAACACTGAAGCTTTCTTT.

The gene calls are TRBV12-3 or TRBV12-4 and TRBJ1-3; no firm D call. The CDR3 covers 15 residues. Trimming shortened V by 6 bases and J by 1 base, and 13 bases separated the two germline ends. Here the CDR3 DNA reads TGTGCCAGCAGACGGGATTCGTGGTCTGGAAACACCATATATTTT. The encoded protein is CASRRDSWSGNTIYF.

The V and J genes are TRBV7-9 and TRBJ1-1, with unresolved D. CDR1 is SEHNR and CDR2 is FQNEAQ in the germline V gene (reference sequence). This CDR3 is built from 12 residues. The V end lost 5 bases, the J end lost 6 bases, and 10 bases lay between the germline ends. This CDR3 reads CASSPKGAEAFF. CDR3 nucleotides: TGTGCCAGCAGCCCGAAAGGCGCTGAAGCTTTCTTT.

This clonotype was counted between two and nine times. The rearrangement joins TRBV6-6 to TRBJ2-5; 11 nucleotides match TRBD2. The CDR3 sequence is 16 residues long. Germline CDR1 and CDR2: MNHNY and SVGAGI (reference sequence). Germline trimming cut 2 bases from V and 5 bases from J; bases unmatched to any gene: 7. CDR3 in amino acids: CASSYEIAGGKETQYF. The CDR3 DNA is TGTGCCAGCAGTTACGAGATAGCGGGGGGGAAGGAGACCCAGTACTTC.

J is TRBJ1-4 and V is TRBV10-3; D unclear. This CDR3 region has 16 residues. The V gene's germline CDR1 is ENHRY and CDR2 SYGVKD. V lost 1 base and J lost 4, with 13 bases in between. The CDR3 here is CAISEFSDGNNEKLFF. The CDR3 DNA reads as TGTGCCATCAGTGAGTTCTCGGACGGGAATAATGAAAAACTGTTTTTT.

V usage is TRBV6-5 and J usage is TRBJ1-1; D might be TRBD1 (6 bases). The germline V gene encodes CDR1 MNHEY and CDR2 SVGAGI. V was pared by 6 bases and J by 8 bases, with 13 bases between. This CDR3 spans 12 amino acids. CDR3 residues: CASRTSGTEAFF. The CDR3 DNA is TGTGCCAGCAGAACATCCGGGACAGAAGCTTTCTTT.

The chain combines TRBV20-1 with TRBJ1-1; a weak D match, TRBD1 (6 bases). Trimming pared 6 bases from V and 1 base from J, leaving 24 bases between. The CDR3 totals 17 residues. Germline CDR1 DFQATT, CDR2 SNEGSKA (reference sequence). This CDR3 is CSAKGEGFIRANTEAFF. CDR3 bases: TGCAGTGCCAAGGGGGAGGGGTTCATCCGAGCGAACACTGAAGCTTTCTTT.

The chain joins TRBV14 to TRBJ1-1; 7 bases agree with TRBD1. The CDR3 sequence is 16 residues long. V trimming: 5 bases; J trimming: 2 bases; junction bases outside the gene matches: 11. Germline V lookup: CDR1 SGHDN, CDR2 FVKESK. The CDR3 spells CASSYGQDEINTEAFF. The CDR3, as DNA: TGTGCCAGCAGCTACGGACAGGATGAGATTAACACTGAAGCTTTCTTT.

About this clonotype itself: One junction end does not reproduce the germline sequence, and a read error may be involved. The chain is built from TRBV25-1 and TRBJ1-3; D is unresolved. Per germline, CDR1 MGHDK and CDR2 SYGVNS. The length of the CDR3 is 18 residues. The DNA of the CDR3 is TGTGGCAGCAGTGAATCCGCGTGGGAGCCCGGGCCTGGAAACACCATATATTTT. Its protein product is CGSSESAWEPGPGNTIYF.

This clonotype has only a few counts. The V gene is TRBV7-9, the J gene TRBJ1-4; 8 bases are a match to TRBD1. The CDR3 is 14 residues long. Germline CDR1 is SEHNR and CDR2 is FQNEAQ (reference sequence). The trim removed 5 bases at V and 7 bases at J, leaving 6 bases unmatched. The CDR3 reads CASSPGQESEKLFF. Written as DNA, the CDR3 is TGTGCCAGCAGCCCGGGACAGGAAAGTGAAAAACTGTTTTTT.

This clonotype was seen only once. This chain joins TRBV9 and TRBJ1-5, with TRBD1 as a possible D gene (5 bases). Germline V CDR1 and CDR2: SGDLS, YYNGEE. This CDR3 comprises 13 residues. V lost 4 bases and J lost 5, with 10 bases in between. The CDR3 sequence is CASSKGLYQPQHF. CDR3 coding DNA: TGTGCCAGCAGCAAGGGACTCTATCAGCCCCAGCATTTT. The full variable domain, in which reference TRBV9 and TRBJ1-5 provide the parts outside the CDR3, is DSGVTQTPKHLITATGQRVTLRCSPRSGDLSVYWYQQSLDQGLQFLIQYYNGEERAKGNILERFSAQQFPDLHSELNLSSLELGDSALYFCASSKGLYQPQHFGDGTRLSIL.

The J gene is TRBJ2-2, the V gene TRBV24-1; a weak D match, TRBD1 (6 bases). There are 17 residues in the CDR3. V lost 3 bases and J 1 base, leaving 14 bases between the germline ends. Germline V lookup: CDR1 KGHDR, CDR2 SFDVKD. The CDR3 bases are TGTGCCACCAGTGATACCTATGGGACATTGAACACCGGGGAGCTGTTTTTT. Translation gives CATSDTYGTLNTGELFF.

This clonotype has more than one count but fewer than ten. The J gene is TRBJ2-3, the V gene TRBV24-1; tentative D call: TRBD1 (5 bases). Germline assignment: CDR1 KGHDR and CDR2 SFDVKD. V was trimmed by 6 bases and J by 1 base, leaving 10 bases between them. The CDR3 length is 14 residues. CDR3 residues: CATSRGRGTDTQYF. CDR3 in DNA: TGTGCCACCAGTAGGGGCAGGGGCACAGATACGCAGTATTTT.

This clonotype was observed a single time. The V gene is TRBV9, the J gene TRBJ1-4; the D is unclear. The CDR3 totals 15 residues. The germline V and J ends were trimmed by 4 bases and 8 bases, with 18 bases remaining between them. Germline lookup yields CDR1 SGDLS and CDR2 YYNGEE. CDR3 sequence: CASSSPALSGEKLFF. The CDR3, as DNA: TGTGCCAGCAGCTCACCAGCCCTTTCTGGGGAAAAACTGTTTTTT.